This T cell receptor (beta chain) was profiled in a study of human T cells and chemical hapten exposure. Overall study: During the roughly 26-week study period, patients had diphenylcyclopropenone applied to the scalp every week. A mostly female patient group had alopecia areata, totalis or universalis.

Documented time point: pre-sensitization, week 0. Noted treatment: therapeutic diphenylcyclopropenone sensitization with weekly scalp DPC. This CDR3 has 17 residues. V was clipped by 0 bases and J by 0 bases, with 15 bases between them. The V gene's germline CDR1 is LGHNA and CDR2 YNFKEQ. TCRdb re-analysed the RACE reads in MiXCR, keeping a single row per CDR3 protein. The sample contains around 330,000 distinct CDR3 sequences, about 5.4% of which appear only once. Note on this clonotype: Its antigen is undetermined.

General observations from the study: Donors were affected by alopecia, so their immune reaction might vary from that of healthy individuals.

The TCR comes from a woman younger than 35 with alopecia areata. Some clones in this sample may be carry-over from other donors' samples. This sample comprised whole blood, obtained in connection with sensitization to the hapten diphenylcyclopropenone (DPC). This chain links TRBV4-2 with TRBJ2-7, with no clear D. CDR3 sequence: CASSQDWRNPSSYEQYF. As DNA, the CDR3 is TGTGCCAGCAGCCAAGACTGGCGCAACCCGAGCTCCTACGAGCAGTACTTC.